Each of the 27 T cell receptor beta chains below was sequenced from the same sample in a study of CD8 T cells in ankylosing spondylitis. Which antigens these TCRs recognize remains unknown. TCRdb recomputed calls from the 5' RACE reads with MiXCR, one row per CDR3 protein. The table shows around 140,000 distinct CDR3 sequences, with approximately 17% occurring only once. Overall study findings and caveats: Ankylosing spondylitis blood seemed to carry a telltale TCR beta motif made of under ten highly homologous variants.

The material sequenced was blood, either unsorted or a sorted T cell fraction (not recorded which). The receptors were sampled from a male donor with ankylosing spondylitis.

In its sample, this clonotype was seen a few times. The rearrangement uses TRBV7-9 and TRBJ2-7; D gene uncertain. The CDR3 is 14 amino acids. In germline, CDR1 is SEHNR, CDR2 FQNEAQ (reference sequence). Trimming took off 4 bases at V and 2 bases at J, with 12 bases between the two ends. The CDR3, as DNA: TGTGCCAGCAGCTCTCTGTCCGGAACCTACGAGCAGTACTTC. It yields the protein CASSSLSGTYEQYF.

The chain recombines TRBV29-1 with TRBJ1-1; D is uncertain. There are 16 residues in the CDR3. V was trimmed by 4 bases and J by 1 base, leaving 19 bases between them. Germline assignment: CDR1 SQVTM and CDR2 ANQGSEA. Here the CDR3 reads CSVAKRRSEENTEAFF. The CDR3, as DNA: TGCAGCGTTGCAAAGAGACGGAGCGAGGAGAACACTGAAGCTTTCTTT. Together with reference TRBV29-1 and TRBJ1-1, the CDR3 gives the full variable domain: SAVISQKPSRDICQRGTSLTIQCQVDSQVTMMFWYRQQPGQSLTLIATANQGSEATYESGFVIDKFPISRPNLTFSTLTVSNMSPEDSSIYLCSVAKRRSEENTEAFFGQGTRLTVV.

V usage is TRBV12-3 or TRBV12-4 and J usage is TRBJ1-6, with a tentative D call TRBD1 (6 bases). The CDR3 extends over 17 amino acids. With 2 bases removed from V and 4 bases from J, the gap between germline ends came to 15 bases. The CDR3 loop is CASSLNTPGAYNSPLHF. DNA for the CDR3: TGTGCCAGCAGTTTAAACACCCCGGGGGCTTATAATTCACCCCTCCACTTT.

This clonotype was seen only a few times. The chain joins TRBV21-1 to TRBJ2-7; TRBD1 is taken as the D call from the table, unchecked against the DNA. TRBV21-1 is marked as a pseudogene. The length of the CDR3 is 16 residues. CDR3 sequence reads: CASSNPDGGAPYEQYF. CDR3 sequence (DNA): TGTGCCAGCAGCAACCCGGATGGGGGAGCCCCCTACGAGCAGTACTTC.

This chain connects TRBV6-2 or TRBV6-3 to TRBJ2-1, with TRBD2 matching 7 bases. V shed 9 bases, J shed 9 bases, and the junction held 5 bases outside the gene matches. The CDR3 length is 11 residues. Germline-derived CDR1 and CDR2 are MNHEY and SVGEGT. This CDR3 reads CASTSVGEQFF. The DNA of the CDR3 is TGTGCCAGTACTAGCGTAGGTGAGCAGTTCTTC.

V is TRBV7-2 and J is TRBJ2-6; a possible D gene is TRBD2 (6 bases). The CDR3 runs to 15 residues. The ends were cut back, 6 bases at V and 2 bases at J, with 11 bases in the middle. CDR1 and CDR2 from the germline V gene are SGHTA and FQGNSA. The CDR3 sequence: CASSPPGAGANVLTF. The CDR3 nucleotides read TGTGCCAGCAGTCCCCCGGGGGCTGGGGCCAACGTCCTGACTTTC.

This clonotype showed up just once. The rearrangement joins TRBV20-1 to TRBJ2-1, with 7 positions matching TRBD2. The germline V gene encodes CDR1 DFQATT and CDR2 SNEGSKA (reference sequence). J lost 1 base, V lost 3 bases, and 9 bases had no gene match. The CDR3 totals 16 residues. As DNA, the CDR3 is TGCAGTGCTAGGGGGGATAGCGGGCCTTCCTACAATGAGCAGTTCTTC. Translating gives CSARGDSGPSYNEQFF.

This sequence joins TRBV4-2 and TRBJ1-3; D is ambiguous. The CDR3 length is 17 residues. Germline CDR1 is LGHNA and CDR2 is YNFKEQ. Deletions cut 1 base from V and 9 bases from J, with 22 bases between. The CDR3 spells CASSQVGLHRLTSTIYF. The DNA of the CDR3 is TGTGCCAGCAGCCAAGTCGGTCTCCATCGGCTTACTAGCACCATATATTTT.

J is TRBJ2-3 and V is TRBV27; TRBD1 aligns across 10 bases. This CDR3 is 17 amino acids long. Unmatched junction bases numbered 13, after V lost 6 bases and J lost 4 bases. Germline-derived CDR1 and CDR2 are MNHEY and SMNVEV (reference sequence). CDR3 nucleotides: TGTGCCAGCAGCCCCACACCCGGGACAGGGGTGGCAGATACGCAGTATTTT. The encoded protein is CASSPTPGTGVADTQYF.

The chain uses TRBV7-3 and TRBJ2-3; no clear D. The germline V gene has CDR1 SGHTA and CDR2 FQGTGA. The CDR3 contains 13 residues. Deletions cut 3 bases from V and 2 bases from J, with 6 bases between. In nucleotides, the CDR3 is TGTGCCAGCAGCTTCACAAACACAGATACGCAGTATTTT. Protein: CASSFTNTDTQYF.

The chain links TRBV20-1 to TRBJ2-7; no reliable D call. CDR3 size: 13 residues. CDR1 is DFQATT, CDR2 SNEGSKA, per germline (reference sequence). V dropped 4 bases and J dropped 5 bases, with 15 bases sitting between them. This CDR3 is CSATETPVNEQYF. The CDR3 DNA reads TGCAGTGCTACTGAGACACCCGTGAACGAGCAGTACTTC.

This clonotype was found many times. V gene TRBV12-3 or TRBV12-4 combines with J gene TRBJ2-3, with 8 bases aligning to TRBD1. CDR3 length equals 13 residues. J was trimmed by 4 bases and V by 5 bases; bases with no gene match: 2. The CDR3 bases are TGTGCCAGCAGTCCGACAGGGGCAGATACGCAGTATTTT. Its translation: CASSPTGADTQYF.

The chain carries TRBV5-1 and TRBJ1-4; the D is unclear. The V end was cut by 0 bases, the J end by 0 bases, with 9 bases between. The CDR3 extends over 16 amino acids. The germline V gene has CDR1 SGHRS and CDR2 YFSETQ. DNA for the CDR3: TGCGCCAGCAGCTTGGCCGGAGTTCCAACTAATGAAAAACTGTTTTTT. Residues: CASSLAGVPTNEKLFF.

The chain couples TRBV27 to TRBJ2-1, with 8 bases identical to TRBD2. V gave up 2 bases and J gave up 7 bases; unmatched junction bases: 7. The germline gives CDR1 MNHEY, CDR2 SMNVEV (reference sequence). The CDR3 spans 15 residues. The CDR3 nucleotides read TGTGCCAGCAGTTTACCAGCGGGAGCGATGAATGAGCAGTTCTTC. Translated: CASSLPAGAMNEQFF.

Many counts were recorded for this clonotype. The chain couples TRBV10-3 to TRBJ2-5; D tentatively reads TRBD1 or TRBD2 (5 bases each). The germline V gene encodes CDR1 ENHRY and CDR2 SYGVKD. This CDR3 has 13 amino acids. Deletions cut 2 bases from V and 1 base from J, with 5 bases between. This CDR3 reads CAISEGGQETQYF. The CDR3 coding sequence is TGTGCCATCAGTGAGGGGGGCCAAGAGACCCAGTACTTC.

The CDR3 sequence is CSASVGTAHSNQPQHF. In DNA, the CDR3 is TGCAGTGCTAGTGTCGGGACAGCTCATAGCAATCAGCCCCAGCATTTT. This rearrangement joins TRBV20-1 to TRBJ1-5, with 7 bases matching TRBD1. The ends lost 3 bases at V and 0 bases at J; junction bases unmatched: 8. Germline V CDR1 and CDR2: DFQATT, SNEGSKA (reference sequence). The CDR3 totals 16 residues.

The rearrangement joins TRBV14 to TRBJ2-1, with D possibly being TRBD2 (6 bases). CDR1 is SGHDN and CDR2 is FVKESK in the germline V gene. Trimming cost V 3 bases and J 7 bases, with 13 bases left between them. CDR3 length: 14 residues. Here the CDR3 reads CASSQGGAGNEQFF. The CDR3 DNA is TGTGCCAGCAGCCAGGGCGGGGCGGGAAATGAGCAGTTCTTC.

V and J are TRBV6-2 or TRBV6-3 and TRBJ1-5; tentatively, D is TRBD1 (5 bases). Between the trimmed V and J ends, which lost 6 bases and 6 bases, there was a span of 15 bases. The CDR3 spans 14 residues. Germline V gives CDR1 MNHEY, CDR2 SVGEGT. The chain's CDR3 is CASSLRWDGQPQHF. The CDR3 DNA is TGTGCCAGCAGCCTCAGGTGGGACGGTCAGCCCCAGCATTTT.

This clonotype was counted a few times. The chain employs TRBV11-3 and TRBJ2-1; D possibly corresponds to TRBD2 (6 bases). The V and J ends lost 4 bases and 3 bases respectively, with 16 bases between them. The CDR3 sequence is 16 residues long. Germline loops: CDR1 SGHNT, CDR2 YENEEA. The CDR3: CASSSPLGGVYNEQFF. The CDR3 DNA reads TGTGCCAGCAGCTCCCCGTTAGGAGGGGTCTACAATGAGCAGTTCTTC.

This clonotype was seen a few times. This chain links TRBV7-9 with TRBJ2-7; D is undetermined. Germline V gene sequence: CDR1 SEHNR, CDR2 FQNEAQ (reference sequence). CDR3 length: 15 amino acids. Trimming stripped 2 bases from V and 7 bases from J, with 18 bases between. In DNA form, the CDR3 reads TGTGCCAGCAGCTTAACGAGCGCCCGAATGGAGGAGCAGTACTTC. Its translation: CASSLTSARMEEQYF.

This rearrangement joins TRBV6-2 or TRBV6-3 to TRBJ2-1; 10 positions agree with TRBD2. The CDR3 extends over 15 amino acids. The V segment lost 6 bases and the J segment 6 bases; nucleotides outside the gene matches: 8. Germline CDR1 and CDR2: MNHEY and SVGEGT. Written as DNA, the CDR3 is TGTGCCAGCAGGGAACGTCTAGCGGGAGTCAATGAGCAGTTCTTC. It is translated as CASRERLAGVNEQFF.

On this clonotype itself: One junction end does not reproduce the germline sequence, and a read error may be involved. The rearrangement uses TRBV5-1 and TRBJ2-7; D is undetermined. Per the germline V gene, CDR1 is SGHRS and CDR2 is YFSETQ. There are 15 residues in the CDR3. As DNA, the CDR3 is TGCGCCAGCAGCTTGGGGGCCGACTTCTCCTACGAGCAGGACTTC. Translating gives CASSLGADFSYEQDF.

This clonotype was detected a few times. The chain employs TRBV29-1 and TRBJ1-1; TRBD1 matches 7 bases. The germline CDR1 and CDR2 sequences are SQVTM and ANQGSEA. The junction had 14 bases not matched to a gene; V was cut back by 7 bases and J by 0 bases. The CDR3 covers 16 residues. The CDR3: CSGLPAGGMMNTEAFF. CDR3 DNA sequence: TGCAGCGGGCTTCCGGCAGGGGGGATGATGAACACTGAAGCTTTCTTT.

The V call is TRBV5-1, the J call TRBJ2-3; 11 bases map to TRBD1. The V and J ends lost 3 bases and 2 bases, in that order; junction bases with no gene match: 8. Germline values: CDR1 SGHRS, CDR2 YFSETQ. This CDR3 has 17 residues. The CDR3 spells CASSSGQGAYFTDTQYF. CDR3 DNA: TGCGCCAGCAGCTCTGGACAGGGGGCTTACTTCACAGATACGCAGTATTTT.

This clonotype has only a few counts. The genes are TRBV4-1 and TRBJ2-2; tentative D call: TRBD1 (5 bases). The CDR3 consists of 14 residues. Per the germline V gene, CDR1 is MGHRA and CDR2 is YSYEKL. The V end was cut by 4 bases, the J end by 2 bases, with 8 bases between. CDR3 DNA sequence: TGCGCCAGCAGCCTGGACATCAACACCGGGGAGCTGTTTTTT. Amino acid sequence: CASSLDINTGELFF.

This clonotype was detected a few times. The rearrangement joins TRBV28 to TRBJ1-5, with TRBD1 matching 10 bases. Losses at the gene ends were 8 bases for V and 1 base for J; bases not matched to a gene: 11. The CDR3 spans 17 residues. Germline CDR1 MDHEN, CDR2 SYDVKM. CDR3 region: CASCAPGQGSSNQPQHF. Written as DNA, the CDR3 is TGTGCCAGCTGTGCTCCGGGACAGGGGTCGAGCAATCAGCCCCAGCATTTT.

This clonotype has only a few counts. The chain links TRBV7-8 to TRBJ2-3; the match to TRBD2 covers 10 bases. CDR3 length: 16 amino acids. The V gene end was trimmed by 1 base and the J gene end by 4 bases; junction bases not matched to a gene: 5. In germline, CDR1 is SGHVS, CDR2 FQNEAQ. The CDR3 region has the DNA TGTGCCAGCAGCTTAGAAGCGGGAGGGTGGCCAGATACGCAGTATTTT. As protein: CASSLEAGGWPDTQYF.